The sequence of this T cell receptor (beta chain) was determined in a study of T-cell memory formation after mild COVID-19. V shed 6 bases and J 2 bases; nucleotides not matched to a gene: 9. CDR3 size: 16 residues. This clonotype has ten or more counts. Its antigen is as yet unknown. General study results and limits: Prior to infection, memory already included some responding clones, suggesting cross-reactive memory joined.

TCRdb reprocessed the 5' RACE reads via MiXCR and lists one record per CDR3 protein. The sample yields 250,000 to 350,000 distinct CDR3 sequences, roughly 16% seen once. The TCR originated in a man between 18 and 29 years old who had mild COVID-19 (a few samples of this study predate the infection). Cell type and time point are not known. The chain couples TRBV12-3 or TRBV12-4 to TRBJ2-3; TRBD2 aligns across 9 bases. The sample comprised PBMCs or a T cell subset sorted from them (not recorded which). The chain's CDR3 is CASSSPIAGDTDTQYF. CDR3 bases: TGTGCCAGCAGCTCCCCCATAGCGGGGGACACAGATACGCAGTATTTT.